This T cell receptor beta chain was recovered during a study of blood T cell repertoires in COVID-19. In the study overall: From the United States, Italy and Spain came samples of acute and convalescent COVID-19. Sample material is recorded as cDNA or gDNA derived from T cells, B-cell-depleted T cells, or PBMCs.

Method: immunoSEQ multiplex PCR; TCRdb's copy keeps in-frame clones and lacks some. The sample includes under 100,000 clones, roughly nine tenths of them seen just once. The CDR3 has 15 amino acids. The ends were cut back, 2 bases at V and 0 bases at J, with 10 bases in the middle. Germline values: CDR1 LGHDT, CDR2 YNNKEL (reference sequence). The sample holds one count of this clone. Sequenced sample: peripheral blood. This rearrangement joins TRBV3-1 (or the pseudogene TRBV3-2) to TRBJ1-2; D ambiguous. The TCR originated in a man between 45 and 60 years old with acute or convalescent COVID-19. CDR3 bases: TGTGCCAGCAGCCAACGGGGTCTCTCTAACTATGGCTACACCTTC. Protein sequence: CASSQRGLSNYGYTF.